The rows below give T cell receptor beta chains drawn from one sample of a study of cytomegalovirus exposure and HLA in healthy donors. The repertoire was sequenced with immunoSEQ multiplex PCR; TCRdb's copy has only in-frame clones and lacks some. The data contain approximately 73,000 clones, around 79% of them seen just once; the ten biggest clones take up roughly 22%. The sequenced sample was PBMCs. These receptors all stem from a woman aged 40 to 50 in good health and CMV-seropositive. The CDR3 runs from the conserved cysteine through the conserved F or W. Fields, in order: D gene, J gene, clone size, V gene, CDR3 protein, CDR3 DNA. The D gene is left open where the match is weak. Size is omitted from some rows. Given values are once, few, many or a class for expanded clones.

>.|TRBJ2-1|.|TRBV29-1
CSVDLLSRPGEQFF
TGCAGCGTTGACCTCCTTAGCCGCCCGGGTGAGCAGTTCTTC
>TRBD2|TRBJ2-5|.|TRBV29-1
CSVGLAGVGETQYF
TGCAGCGTTGGACTAGCGGGAGTTGGAGAGACCCAGTACTTC
>.|TRBJ2-7|.|TRBV5-4
CASRPGSSYEQYF
TGTGCCAGCAGACCCGGGTCTTCCTACGAGCAGTACTTC
>.|TRBJ1-1|.|TRBV20-1
CSASFQAEAFF
TGCAGTGCTAGTTTTCAGGCTGAAGCTTTCTTT
>.|TRBJ2-1|.|TRBV15
CATSRATKNNEQFF
TGTGCCACCAGCAGAGCGACAAAAAACAATGAGCAGTTCTTC
>TRBD1|TRBJ1-5|.|TRBV2
CASNRDRLNSNQPQHF
TGTGCCAGCAACCGGGACAGGTTGAATAGCAATCAGCCCCAGCATTTT
>TRBD1|TRBJ2-7|.|TRBV7-6
CASSLGRAGQGSYEQYF
TGTGCCAGCAGCTTAGGCCGGGCGGGACAGGGATCCTACGAGCAGTACTTC
>.|TRBJ1-4|few|TRBV19
CASSIELTELINEKLFF
TGTGCCAGTAGTATAGAACTGACAGAGCTAATTAATGAAAAACTGTTTTTT
>TRBD2|TRBJ2-3|.|TRBV4-2
CASSQQTSGTDTQYF
TGTGCCAGCAGCCAACAGACTAGCGGCACAGATACGCAGTATTTT
>.|TRBJ2-6|.|TRBV2
CASKTTGANVLTF
TGTGCCAGCAAGACTACTGGGGCCAACGTCCTGACTTTC
>TRBD1|TRBJ1-1|few|TRBV19
CASSPLDRGNTEAFF
TGTGCCAGTAGTCCACTAGACAGGGGGAACACTGAAGCTTTCTTT
>TRBD2|TRBJ2-5|once|TRBV5-8
CASSPGVGGSREETQYF
TGTGCCAGCAGCCCTGGCGTTGGCGGGAGCCGGGAAGAGACCCAGTACTTC
>.|TRBJ1-1|few|TRBV7-9
CASSNPGLNTEAFF
TGTGCCAGCAGCAACCCCGGTTTGAACACTGAAGCTTTCTTT
>.|TRBJ1-6|.|TRBV30
CAWSVFVTVDSPLHF
TGTGCCTGGAGTGTGTTCGTTACGGTCGATTCACCCCTCCACTTT
>.|TRBJ1-3|.|TRBV5-6
CASSFLSSGNTIYF
TGTGCCAGCAGCTTTCTAAGCTCTGGAAACACCATATATTTT
>.|TRBJ2-6|.|TRBV25-1
CASRPSGVSGANVLTF
TGTGCCAGCAGACCCAGCGGAGTCTCTGGGGCCAACGTCCTGACTTTC
>TRBD2|TRBJ2-7|.|TRBV9
CASSPGTTSYEQYF
TGTGCCAGCAGCCCCGGGACTACCTCCTACGAGCAGTACTTC
>TRBD2|TRBJ2-1|.|TRBV27
CASSRAGTTKLGEQFF
TGTGCCAGCAGTCGTGCCGGGACTACGAAGTTGGGTGAGCAGTTCTTC
>TRBD1|TRBJ1-1|.|TRBV6-6
CASSLQGARNTEAFF
TGTGCCAGCAGTTTACAGGGGGCGAGAAACACTGAAGCTTTCTTT